This TCR beta chain originates from a study of technical replicates of blood from a handful of donors. The CDR3 sequence is 14 residues long. Germline CDR1 is SGHVS and CDR2 is FQNEAQ. The V end lost 6 bases, the J end lost 0 bases, and 10 bases lay between the germline ends. Only in-frame clones appear in the TCRdb table, and some are missing; sequencing was by immunoSEQ multiplex PCR. Seen here are roughly 80,000 clones, over 90% observed once, and the top ten hold about 0.41%. The genes are TRBV7-8 and TRBJ2-3; D is unclear. This sequence was found in a human donor in good health. The sample comprised T cells isolated from PBMCs. CDR3 loop: CASRPGSSTDTQYF. In nucleotides, the CDR3 is TGTGCCAGCAGGCCAGGTTCTAGCACAGATACGCAGTATTTT.